The 7 T cell receptor beta chains below come from one sample, sequenced in a study of cytomegalovirus exposure and HLA in healthy donors (TCRdb year 2017). Receptor libraries were prepared by the immunoSEQ multiplex PCR assay. For the multiplex PCR, a mixture combining 60 forward primers for TCR Vbeta segments and 13 reverse primers for TCR Jbeta segments was used. TCRdb took this table from immuneACCESS and kept in-frame rearrangements with V and J called. Such tables lack part of the clones; where checked against another copy, unresolved V genes explain under half of the gap, and the rest is unexplained. This sample has over 200,000 clones in its table, and around 89% of those were observed once. 0.9% to 1.1% of the sample rests with the top ten. Material: PBMCs. The receptors come from a woman between 18 and 29 years old in good health and CMV-seronegative.

The chain links TRBV18 to TRBJ2-1, with 9 bases identical to TRBD2. CDR1 and CDR2 (germline): KGHSH, LQKENI. The CDR3 is 16 amino acids. V lost 3 bases and J lost 0; bases outside the gene matches: 3. For the CDR3, the DNA is TGTGCCAGCTCACCGTATAGCGGGAGCTCCTACAATGAGCAGTTCTTC. Translating it yields CASSPYSGSSYNEQFF.

This chain joins TRBV9 and TRBJ2-7; 10 bases map to TRBD1. From germline, CDR1 is SGDLS and CDR2 YYNGEE. Germline trimming cut 3 bases from V and 4 bases from J; bases unmatched to any gene: 10. CDR3 length: 16 amino acids. Here the CDR3 reads CASSAKAGTGVYEQYF. CDR3 nucleotide sequence: TGTGCCAGCAGCGCAAAGGCCGGGACAGGGGTGTACGAGCAGTACTTC.

The rearrangement joins TRBV6-4 to TRBJ2-3; 8 nucleotides agree with TRBD2. This CDR3 has 16 amino acids. Germline loops: CDR1 MRHNA, CDR2 SNTAGT. V shed 3 bases and J 0 bases; nucleotides not matched to a gene: 5. The CDR3 region has the DNA TGTGCCAGCAGTGAGGGCAGGACTAGCAGCACAGATACGCAGTATTTT. Amino acids: CASSEGRTSSTDTQYF.

CDR3: CASSPVGGGYPGELFF. The DNA of the CDR3 is TGTGCCAGCAGCCCCGTCGGGGGGGGGTACCCCGGGGAGCTGTTTTTT. J is TRBJ2-2 and V is TRBV5-4; 8 bases map to TRBD2. Trimming at V came to 4 bases and at J to 6 bases, leaving 11 bases not matched to a gene. Germline V CDR1 and CDR2: SGHNT, YYREEE (reference sequence). This CDR3 spans 16 amino acids.

This clone has just a few counts. The genes are TRBV14 and TRBJ2-7; D is possibly TRBD1 (6 bases). The CDR3 consists of 11 residues. V was pared by 8 bases and J by 9 bases, with 14 bases between. Germline V gene data show CDR1 as SGHDN and CDR2 as FVKESK. The CDR3 region is CASQQGPGQYF. DNA for the CDR3: TGTGCCAGCCAACAGGGTCCCGGGCAGTACTTC.

This chain links TRBV29-1 with TRBJ1-1; possibly TRBD1 for D (6 bases). The CDR3 is 15 amino acids. V lost 6 bases and J 5 bases, leaving 22 bases between the germline ends. Per germline, CDR1 SQVTM and CDR2 ANQGSEA. In DNA, the CDR3 is TGCAGCGTCATGGGGGCGACACACTCGACGACTGAAGCTTTCTTT. Protein sequence: CSVMGATHSTTEAFF.

This clone was observed a single time. The chain couples TRBV30 to TRBJ2-4, with D possibly TRBD1 on 6 matching bases. There are 13 residues in the CDR3. V shed 2 bases and J shed 1 base, with 6 bases lying between them. Germline-derived CDR1 and CDR2 are GTSNPN and SVGIG (reference sequence). CDR3 nucleotide sequence: TGTGCCTGGAGTACAGGGGCCAAAAACATTCAGTACTTC. It specifies CAWSTGAKNIQYF.